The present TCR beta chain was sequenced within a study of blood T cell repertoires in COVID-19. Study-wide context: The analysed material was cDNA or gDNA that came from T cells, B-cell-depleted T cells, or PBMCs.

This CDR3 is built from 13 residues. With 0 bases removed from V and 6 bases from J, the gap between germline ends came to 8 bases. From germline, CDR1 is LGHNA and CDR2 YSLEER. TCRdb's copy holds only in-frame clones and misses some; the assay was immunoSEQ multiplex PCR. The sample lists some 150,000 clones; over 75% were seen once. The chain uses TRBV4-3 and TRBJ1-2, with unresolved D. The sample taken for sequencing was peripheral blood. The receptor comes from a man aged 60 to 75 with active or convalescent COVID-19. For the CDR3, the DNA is TGCGCCAGCAGCCAAGATAGACACGATGGCTACACCTTC. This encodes CASSQDRHDGYTF.